This TCR beta chain was identified in a study of blood T cell repertoires in COVID-19 (dated by TCRdb to about 2020). About the full investigation: Collaborator samples came from the United States, Italy and Spain and covered acute and convalescent phases of COVID-19. The material from the prospective study consisted of cDNA or gDNA derived from T cells, B-cell-depleted T cells, or PBMCs. Deeply sampled blood TCRbeta repertoires from subjects exposed to, actively infected with, or recovered from COVID-19 were included in the dataset. The repertoires were released in a freely available public database meant as a resource for research on the immune response to SARS-CoV-2. Samples were obtained from the ongoing ImmuneRACE study (first 160 participants) and from about 1,300 subjects provided by 6 global collaborators. The sample metadata nearly always contained a de-identified subject ID, COVID-19 status, age in years and sex. HLA class I and class II types, where available, came from metadata supplied by the sample provider rather than from assay-based typing.

V is reduced by 4 bases and J by 6 bases, leaving a spacing of 12 bases between them. From the germline V gene, CDR1 is SNHLY and CDR2 is FYNNEI. The CDR3 runs 13 residues from the cysteine to the phenylalanine. Only the CDR3 part of the read is kept: 39 bases, read in frame from the first base. TCRbeta CDR3 regions were amplified from genomic DNA by means of the immunoSEQ Assay, a bias-controlled multiplex PCR. Concerning the study's data processing: The number of nucleated cells in each sample was estimated from the amplification of reference gene primers within the assay. To quantify the absolute abundance of each unique TCRbeta CDR3 rearrangement, sequence reads were collapsed and filtered. For each sample, productive Simpson clonality was calculated as the square root of Simpson's diversity index over productive rearrangements. Entries here come from immuneACCESS through TCRdb and include only in-frame sequences with V and J called. Some clones fail to appear in such tables; in the studies checked, an unresolved V gene covers under half of the shortfall, and the cause of the remainder is unknown. Clone size and V and J calls were adopted from that table, with D and trimming inferred from the DNA. Here the sample has 180,000 or so clones; approximately 86% occur a single time. The ten largest clonotypes hold approximately 8% of the sample.

Each collaborating institution followed its own protocols to collect whole blood in K2EDTA tubes. For TCRbeta analysis, collaborator samples were shipped as frozen whole blood, as isolated PBMCs, or as DNA extracted from either sample type. Comments on this clone: The target of this receptor is not known. No base qualities exist here, and no much larger clone lies one base off it.

General findings and caveats noted by the study authors: The quantity of clinical and demographic metadata differed by source and by participant and was supplied without curation.

The sequenced material came from peripheral blood. This receptor was taken from a man between 60 and 70 years old with acute or convalescent COVID-19. The chain links TRBV2 with TRBJ1-1; matching of 5 bases hints at TRBD1 as the D gene. The CDR3 here reads CASSAGRVAEAFF. Read as DNA, the sequence is TGTGCCAGCAGTGCGGGCAGGGTGGCTGAAGCTTTCTTT.